One TCR beta chain is described in this entry. These data belong to a study of T cells after yellow fever vaccination. MiXCR, applied by TCRdb to the 5' RACE reads, yields one record per CDR3 protein. The table shows under 700,000 distinct CDR3 sequences, with about a sixth occurring only once. Germline values: CDR1 LNHDA, CDR2 SQIVND (reference sequence). Trimming stripped 9 bases from V and 3 bases from J, with 17 bases between. The CDR3 runs to 14 residues. V usage is TRBV19 and J usage is TRBJ1-1; D call uncertain. The material was PBMCs, obtained about 5 days after the first yellow fever vaccination. The receptor comes from a man aged 18 to 30 who received the YFV17D yellow fever vaccine. The DNA for the CDR3 is TGTGCCAGGCCCCCCAGGCAGCCCTACACTGAAGCTTTCTTT. It translates to CARPPRQPYTEAFF.